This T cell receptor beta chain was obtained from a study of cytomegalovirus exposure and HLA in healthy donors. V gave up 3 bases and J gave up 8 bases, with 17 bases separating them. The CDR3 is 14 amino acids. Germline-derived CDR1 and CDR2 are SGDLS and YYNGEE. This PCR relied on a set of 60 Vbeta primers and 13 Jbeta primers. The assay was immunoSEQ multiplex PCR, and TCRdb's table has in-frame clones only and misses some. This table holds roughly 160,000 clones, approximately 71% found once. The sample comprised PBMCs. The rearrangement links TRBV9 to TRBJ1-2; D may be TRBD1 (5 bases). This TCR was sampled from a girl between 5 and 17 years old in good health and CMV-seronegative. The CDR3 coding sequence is TGTGCCAGCAGCGCAGGGCAAAATGTAAAAGGCTACACCTTC. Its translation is CASSAGQNVKGYTF.